This TCR beta chain was sequenced for a study of Ad26.COV2.S vaccination and SARS-CoV-2 variants. Stated treatment: 19 received Ad26.COV2.S at low or high dose, single or two shots; 5 received placebo; per-sample allocation not given. The samples were gathered on day 63 after the first injection of vaccine or placebo. The method was immunoSEQ multiplex PCR; TCRdb's version includes in-frame clones alone and lacks a portion of them. The sample has some 370,000 clones; about four fifths are singletons. This clonotype was obtained from a person aged 18-65 years who received the Ad26.COV2.S COVID-19 vaccine or a placebo. This material consisted of peripheral blood, taken in a trial of Ad26.COV2.S vaccine versus placebo.

CDR3 DNA: TGTGCCAGCAGCCCCGGGGGACAGGGGAACCAGCCCCAGCATTTT. Translation: CASSPGGQGNQPQHF. The V call is TRBV9, the J call TRBJ1-5, with 10 bases aligning to TRBD1. The CDR3 length is 15 residues. The germline V gene has CDR1 SGDLS and CDR2 YYNGEE. V trimming: 4 bases; J trimming: 7 bases; junction bases outside the gene matches: 8.